This TCR beta chain was recovered during a study of human T cells and chemical hapten exposure. The table lists this clonotype with many counts. Stated time point: patch test 2, 6 weeks after DPC sensitization. Stated treatment: therapeutic diphenylcyclopropenone sensitization with weekly scalp DPC. TCRdb ran MiXCR on the RACE reads and lists one entry per CDR3 protein. Altogether about 80,000 distinct CDR3 sequences are present, about 9.4% being singletons, with the ten largest covering 2% to 3%. The V gene's germline CDR1 is SGHVS and CDR2 FQNEAQ. The CDR3 length is 17 residues. With 4 bases removed from V and 3 bases from J, the gap between germline ends came to 20 bases.

The chain employs TRBV7-8 and TRBJ2-3; D may be TRBD1 or TRBD2 (8 bases each). The TCR comes from a young woman with alopecia areata. Some clones in this sample may be carry-over from other donors' samples. This specimen was whole blood, taken in connection with sensitization to the hapten diphenylcyclopropenone (DPC). CDR3 DNA: TGTGCCAGCAGCTACGGGGGGGCCAGGGGGCCGACAGATACGCAGTATTTT. Translation gives CASSYGGARGPTDTQYF.